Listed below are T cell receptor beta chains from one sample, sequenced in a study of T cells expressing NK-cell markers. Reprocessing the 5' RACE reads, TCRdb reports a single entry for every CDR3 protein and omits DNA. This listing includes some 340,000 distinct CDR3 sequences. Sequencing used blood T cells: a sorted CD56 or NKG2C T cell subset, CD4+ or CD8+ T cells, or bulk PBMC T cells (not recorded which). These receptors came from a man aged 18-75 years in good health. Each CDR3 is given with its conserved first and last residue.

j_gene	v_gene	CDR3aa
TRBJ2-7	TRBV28	CASRYYYEQYF
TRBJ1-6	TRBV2	CASETGTYNSPLHF
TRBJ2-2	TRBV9	CASSQVGQNTGELFF
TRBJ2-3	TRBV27	CASRNFAGVRTDTQYF
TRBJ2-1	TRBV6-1	CASTGRSDRISYNEQFF
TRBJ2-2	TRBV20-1	CSELSGEVGELFF
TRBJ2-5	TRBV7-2	CASSYTGHQETQYF
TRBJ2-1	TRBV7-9	CASSPGGPLSYNEQFF
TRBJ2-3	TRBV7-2	CASSSLAGGPGTDTQYF
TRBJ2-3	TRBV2	CASSERRWGTDTQYF
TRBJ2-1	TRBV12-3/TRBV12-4	CASRGGAGTFF
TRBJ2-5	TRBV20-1	CSASSRRRETQYF
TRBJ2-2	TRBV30	CAWNRGSTGELFF
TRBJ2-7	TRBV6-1	CASSEAVETEQYF
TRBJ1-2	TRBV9	CASREGGNYGYTF
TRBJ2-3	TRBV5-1	CASSWGGPLTDTQYF
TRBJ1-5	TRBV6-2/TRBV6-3	CASRAWGNQPQHF
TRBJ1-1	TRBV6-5	CASSYSLGQGITEAFF
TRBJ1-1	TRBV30	CAWSGDWGNTEAFF
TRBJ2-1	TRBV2	CASAPGLVIHEQFF
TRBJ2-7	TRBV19	CASPGGPIYEQYF
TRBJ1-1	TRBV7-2	CASSPRVGDTEAFF
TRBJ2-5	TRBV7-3	CASSLFQNRASETQYF